This T cell receptor beta chain was obtained from a study of T cell changes during pregnancy in multiple sclerosis. Data came from immunoSEQ multiplex PCR; TCRdb stores just in-frame clones and leaves some out. The table shows more than 15,000 clones, with around 90% occurring only once. V was cut by 4 bases and J by 4 bases, with 18 bases left in between. This CDR3 comprises 16 residues. The germline gives CDR1 SNHLY, CDR2 FYNNEI. This rearrangement joins TRBV2 to TRBJ2-3; maybe TRBD2 (6 bases). The sequences come from CD8+ T cells from peripheral blood mononuclear cells, collected after pregnancy. This clonotype was sampled from a female donor in good health, enrolled as a control in a pregnancy study. The CDR3: CASSGSGTWAADTQYF. The CDR3 DNA reads TGTGCCAGCAGTGGCTCCGGGACTTGGGCAGCAGATACGCAGTATTTT.